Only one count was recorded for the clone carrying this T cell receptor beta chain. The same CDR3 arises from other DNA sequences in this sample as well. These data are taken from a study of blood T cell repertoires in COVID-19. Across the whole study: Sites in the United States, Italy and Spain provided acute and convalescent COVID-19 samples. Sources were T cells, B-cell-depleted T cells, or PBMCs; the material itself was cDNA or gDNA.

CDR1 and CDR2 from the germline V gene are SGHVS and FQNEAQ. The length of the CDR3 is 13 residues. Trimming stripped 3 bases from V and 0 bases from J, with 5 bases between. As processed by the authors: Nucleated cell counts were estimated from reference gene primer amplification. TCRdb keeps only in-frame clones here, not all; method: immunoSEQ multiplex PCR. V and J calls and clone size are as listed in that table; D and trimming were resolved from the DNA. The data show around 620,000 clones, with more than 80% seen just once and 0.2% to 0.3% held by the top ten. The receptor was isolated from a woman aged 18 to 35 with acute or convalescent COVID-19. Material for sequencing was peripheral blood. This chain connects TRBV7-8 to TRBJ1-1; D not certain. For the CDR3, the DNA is TGTGCCAGCAGCTTCGCAGTGAACACTGAAGCTTTCTTT. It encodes CASSFAVNTEAFF.